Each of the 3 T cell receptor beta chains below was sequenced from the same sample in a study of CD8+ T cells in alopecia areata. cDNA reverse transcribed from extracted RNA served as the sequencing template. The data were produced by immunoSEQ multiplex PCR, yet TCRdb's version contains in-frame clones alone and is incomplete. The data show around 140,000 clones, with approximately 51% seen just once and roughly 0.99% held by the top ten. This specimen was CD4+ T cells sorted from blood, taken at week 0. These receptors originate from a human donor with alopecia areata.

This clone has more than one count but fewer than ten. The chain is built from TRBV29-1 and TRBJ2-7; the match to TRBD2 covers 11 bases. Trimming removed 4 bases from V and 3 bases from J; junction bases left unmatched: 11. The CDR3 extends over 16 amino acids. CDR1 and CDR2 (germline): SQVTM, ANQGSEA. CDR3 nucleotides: TGCAGCGTTGCAGCACCACTAGCGGGAGTTCGCTACGAGCAGTACTTC. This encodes CSVAAPLAGVRYEQYF.

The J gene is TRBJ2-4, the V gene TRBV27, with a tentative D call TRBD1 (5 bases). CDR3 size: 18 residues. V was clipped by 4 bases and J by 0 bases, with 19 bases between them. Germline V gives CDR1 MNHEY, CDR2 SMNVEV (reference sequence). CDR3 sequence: CASSSPGHPMVAKNIQYF. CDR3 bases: TGTGCCAGCAGTTCGCCCGGACACCCCATGGTAGCCAAAAACATTCAGTACTTC.

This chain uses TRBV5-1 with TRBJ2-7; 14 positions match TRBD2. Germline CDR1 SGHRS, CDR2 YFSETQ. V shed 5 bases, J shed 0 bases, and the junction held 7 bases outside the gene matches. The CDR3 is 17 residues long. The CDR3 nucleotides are TGCGCCAGCAGGAGGGGACTAGCGGGAGAGTCCTCCTACGAGCAGTACTTC. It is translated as CASRRGLAGESSYEQYF.